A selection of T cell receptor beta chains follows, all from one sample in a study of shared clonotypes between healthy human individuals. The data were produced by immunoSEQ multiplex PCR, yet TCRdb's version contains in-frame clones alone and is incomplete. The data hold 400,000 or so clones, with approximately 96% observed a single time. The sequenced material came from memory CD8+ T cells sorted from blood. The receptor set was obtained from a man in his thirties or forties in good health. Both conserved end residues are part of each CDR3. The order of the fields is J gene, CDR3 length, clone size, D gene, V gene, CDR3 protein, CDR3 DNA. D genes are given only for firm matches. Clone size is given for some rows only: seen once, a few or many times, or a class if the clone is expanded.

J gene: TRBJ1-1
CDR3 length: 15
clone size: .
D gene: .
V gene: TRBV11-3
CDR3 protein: CASSPGTPGGTEAFF
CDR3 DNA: TGTGCCAGCAGCCCTGGGACCCCTGGGGGGACTGAAGCTTTCTTT

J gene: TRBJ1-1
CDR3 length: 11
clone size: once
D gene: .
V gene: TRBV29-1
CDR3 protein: CSGGRNTEAFF
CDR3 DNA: TGCAGCGGGGGGAGGAACACTGAAGCTTTCTTT

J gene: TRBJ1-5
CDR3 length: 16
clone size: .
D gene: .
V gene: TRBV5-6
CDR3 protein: CASSLRLTGTNQPQHF
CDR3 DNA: TGTGCCAGCAGCTTGAGGCTGACAGGTACCAATCAGCCCCAGCATTTT

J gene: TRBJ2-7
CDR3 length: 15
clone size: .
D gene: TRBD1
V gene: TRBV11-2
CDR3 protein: CASSPLGTGLYEQYF
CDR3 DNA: TGTGCCAGCAGCCCTCTAGGGACAGGCCTTTACGAGCAGTACTTC

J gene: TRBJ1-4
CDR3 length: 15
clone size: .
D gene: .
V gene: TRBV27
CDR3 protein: CASSLIGATNEKLFF
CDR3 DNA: TGTGCCAGCAGTTTAATCGGAGCAACTAATGAAAAACTGTTTTTT

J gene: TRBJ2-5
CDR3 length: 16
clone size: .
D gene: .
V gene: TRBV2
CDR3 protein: CASSETGRRTQETQYF
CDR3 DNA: TGTGCCAGCAGTGAAACTGGACGTAGGACCCAAGAGACCCAGTACTTC

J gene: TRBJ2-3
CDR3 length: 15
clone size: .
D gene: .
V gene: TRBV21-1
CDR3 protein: CASSTPGQGTDTQYF
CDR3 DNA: TGTGCCAGCAGCACCCCGGGACAGGGCACAGATACGCAGTATTTT

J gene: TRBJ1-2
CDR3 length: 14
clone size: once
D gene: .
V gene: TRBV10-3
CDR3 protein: CAITAGEPPYGYTF
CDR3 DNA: TGTGCCATCACAGCAGGGGAGCCCCCCTATGGCTACACCTTC

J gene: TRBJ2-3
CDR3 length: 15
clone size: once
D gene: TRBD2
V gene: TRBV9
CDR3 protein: CASSVRTSGRDTQYF
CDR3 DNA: TGTGCCAGCAGCGTAAGAACTAGCGGGAGGGATACGCAGTATTTT

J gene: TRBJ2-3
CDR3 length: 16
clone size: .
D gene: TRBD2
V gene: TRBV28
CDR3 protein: CASSLAGGPGTDTQYF
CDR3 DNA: TGTGCCAGCAGCCTAGCGGGAGGGCCCGGCACAGATACGCAGTATTTT

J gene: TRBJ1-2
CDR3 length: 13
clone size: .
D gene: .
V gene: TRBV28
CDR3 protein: CASSLASDYGYTF
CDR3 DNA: TGTGCCAGCAGCCTGGCGTCCGATTATGGCTACACCTTC

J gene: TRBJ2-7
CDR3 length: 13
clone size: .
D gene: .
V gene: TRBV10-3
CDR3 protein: CAIAAGGLYEQYF
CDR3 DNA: TGTGCCATCGCGGCAGGAGGTTTGTACGAGCAGTACTTC

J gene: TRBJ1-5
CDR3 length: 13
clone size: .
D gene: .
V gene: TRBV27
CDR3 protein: CASSFGGTAPQHF
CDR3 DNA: TGTGCCAGCAGTTTTGGGGGAACCGCTCCCCAGCATTTT

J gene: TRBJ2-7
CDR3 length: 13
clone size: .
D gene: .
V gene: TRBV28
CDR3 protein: CASSLLVEGEQYF
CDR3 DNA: TGTGCCAGCAGTTTACTGGTAGAAGGAGAGCAGTACTTC

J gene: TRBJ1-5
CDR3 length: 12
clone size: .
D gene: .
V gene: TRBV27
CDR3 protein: CASRQGNQPQHF
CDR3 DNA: TGTGCCAGCCGACAGGGCAATCAGCCCCAGCATTTT

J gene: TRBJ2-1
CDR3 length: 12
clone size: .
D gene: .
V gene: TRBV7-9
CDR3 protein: CASSRGGNEQFF
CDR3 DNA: TGTGCCAGCAGTCGGGGCGGGAATGAGCAGTTCTTC

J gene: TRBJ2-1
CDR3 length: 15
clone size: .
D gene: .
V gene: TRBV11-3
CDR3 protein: CASSLAPGIYNEQFF
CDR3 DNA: TGTGCCAGCAGCTTAGCCCCGGGAATCTACAATGAGCAGTTCTTC

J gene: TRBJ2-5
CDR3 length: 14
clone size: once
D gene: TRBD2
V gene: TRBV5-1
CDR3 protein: CASSLGASGETQYF
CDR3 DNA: TGCGCCAGCAGCTTGGGGGCTAGCGGGGAGACCCAGTACTTC

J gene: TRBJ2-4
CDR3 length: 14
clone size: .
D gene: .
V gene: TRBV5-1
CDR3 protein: CASSWEGTECIQYF
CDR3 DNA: TGCGCCAGCAGCTGGGAGGGGACAGAGTGCATTCAGTACTTC

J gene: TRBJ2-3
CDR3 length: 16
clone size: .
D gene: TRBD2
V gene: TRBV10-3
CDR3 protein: CAISEAGTSGRDTQYF
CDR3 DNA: TGTGCCATCAGTGAGGCCGGGACTAGCGGGAGGGATACGCAGTATTTT

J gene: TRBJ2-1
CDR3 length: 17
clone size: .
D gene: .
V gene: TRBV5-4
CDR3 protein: CASSFGIWSPGQNEQFF
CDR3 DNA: TGTGCCAGCAGCTTCGGGATCTGGAGCCCCGGGCAAAATGAGCAGTTCTTC

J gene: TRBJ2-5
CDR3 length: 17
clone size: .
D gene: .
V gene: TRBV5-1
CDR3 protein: CASTRRGTGEGQETQYF
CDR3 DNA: TGCGCCAGCACCCGGAGGGGTACGGGAGAGGGGCAAGAGACCCAGTACTTC

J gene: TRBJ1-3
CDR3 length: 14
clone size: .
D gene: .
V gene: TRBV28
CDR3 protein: CASGQRESGNTIYF
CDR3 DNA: TGTGCCAGCGGTCAGAGGGAATCTGGAAACACCATATATTTT

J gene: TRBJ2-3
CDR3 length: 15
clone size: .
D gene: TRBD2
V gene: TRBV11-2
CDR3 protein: CASSWKREGTDTQYF
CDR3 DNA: TGTGCCAGCAGCTGGAAGCGGGAGGGCACAGATACGCAGTATTTT

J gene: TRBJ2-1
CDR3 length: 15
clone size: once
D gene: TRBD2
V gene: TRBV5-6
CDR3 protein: CASSQAGRIYNEQFF
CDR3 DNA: TGTGCCAGCAGCCAAGCGGGGAGAATCTACAATGAGCAGTTCTTC

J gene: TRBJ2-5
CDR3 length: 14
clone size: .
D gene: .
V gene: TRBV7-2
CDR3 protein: CASRGNRAQETQYF
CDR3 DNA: TGTGCCAGCAGGGGAAACAGGGCCCAAGAGACCCAGTACTTC

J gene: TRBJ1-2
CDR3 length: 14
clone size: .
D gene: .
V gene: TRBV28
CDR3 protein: CASTLSTGAYGYTF
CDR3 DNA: TGTGCCAGCACCCTTTCCACAGGTGCCTATGGCTACACCTTC

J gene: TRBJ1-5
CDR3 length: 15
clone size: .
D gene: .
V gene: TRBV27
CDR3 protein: CASSLGGRFNQPQHF
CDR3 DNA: TGTGCCAGCAGTTTAGGAGGGAGGTTTAATCAGCCCCAGCATTTT

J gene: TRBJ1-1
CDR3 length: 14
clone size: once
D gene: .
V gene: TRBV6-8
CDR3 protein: CAGFSARENTEAFF
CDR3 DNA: TGTGCCGGCTTTTCCGCCCGGGAGAACACTGAAGCTTTCTTT

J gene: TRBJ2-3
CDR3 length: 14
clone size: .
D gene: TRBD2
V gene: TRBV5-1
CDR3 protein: CASSLTSGTDTQYF
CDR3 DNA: TGCGCCAGCAGCTTAACTAGCGGCACAGATACGCAGTATTTT

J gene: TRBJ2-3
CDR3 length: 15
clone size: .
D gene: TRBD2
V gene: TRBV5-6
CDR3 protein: CASSLWGTSGNTQYF
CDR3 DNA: TGTGCCAGCAGCTTATGGGGGACTAGCGGGAATACGCAGTATTTT

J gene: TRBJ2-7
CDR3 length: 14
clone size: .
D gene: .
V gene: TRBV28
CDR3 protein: CASSHPAQKYEQYF
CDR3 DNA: TGTGCCAGCAGTCATCCCGCCCAGAAATACGAGCAGTACTTC

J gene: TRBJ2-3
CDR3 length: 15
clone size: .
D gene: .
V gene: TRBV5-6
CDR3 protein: CASSPAGLHTDTQYF
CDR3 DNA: TGTGCCAGCAGCCCGGCGGGGCTCCACACAGATACGCAGTATTTT

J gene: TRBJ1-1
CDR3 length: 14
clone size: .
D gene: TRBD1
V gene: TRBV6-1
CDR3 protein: CASRRDRGRTEAFF
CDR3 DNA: TGTGCCAGCAGGAGGGACAGGGGGCGGACTGAAGCTTTCTTT

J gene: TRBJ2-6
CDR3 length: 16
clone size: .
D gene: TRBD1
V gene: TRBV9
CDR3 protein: CASSVPQGVGANVLTF
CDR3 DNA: TGTGCCAGCAGCGTTCCACAGGGGGTCGGGGCCAACGTCCTGACTTTC

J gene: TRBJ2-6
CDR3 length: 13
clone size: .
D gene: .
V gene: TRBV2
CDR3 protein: CASPGPGANVLTF
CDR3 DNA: TGTGCCAGCCCCGGCCCTGGGGCCAACGTCCTGACTTTC

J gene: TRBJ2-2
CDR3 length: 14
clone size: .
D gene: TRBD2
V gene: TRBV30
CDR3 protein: CAWSAGRGTGELFF
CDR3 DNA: TGTGCCTGGAGTGCCGGGAGGGGTACCGGGGAGCTGTTTTTT

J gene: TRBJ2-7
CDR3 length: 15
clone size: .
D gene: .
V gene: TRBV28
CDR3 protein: CASSLSGSTYYEQYF
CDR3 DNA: TGTGCCAGCAGTTTATCGGGCAGTACGTACTACGAGCAGTACTTC

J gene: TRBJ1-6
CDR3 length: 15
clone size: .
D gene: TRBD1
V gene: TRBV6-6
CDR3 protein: CASSRRDRGDSPLHF
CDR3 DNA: TGTGCCAGCAGCCGCCGGGACAGGGGGGATTCACCCCTCCACTTT

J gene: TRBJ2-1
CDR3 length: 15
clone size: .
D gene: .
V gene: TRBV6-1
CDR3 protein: CASSDRGGTYNEQFF
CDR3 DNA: TGTGCCAGCAGTGACCGAGGGGGAACCTACAATGAGCAGTTCTTC

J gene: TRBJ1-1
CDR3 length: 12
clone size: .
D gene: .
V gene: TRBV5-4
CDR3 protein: CASSLRDGEAFF
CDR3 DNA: TGTGCCAGCAGTCTCCGAGACGGTGAAGCTTTCTTT

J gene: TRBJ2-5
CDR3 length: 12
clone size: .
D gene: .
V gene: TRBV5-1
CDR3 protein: CASSQAGETQYF
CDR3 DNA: TGCGCCAGCAGCCAAGCGGGAGAGACCCAGTACTTC